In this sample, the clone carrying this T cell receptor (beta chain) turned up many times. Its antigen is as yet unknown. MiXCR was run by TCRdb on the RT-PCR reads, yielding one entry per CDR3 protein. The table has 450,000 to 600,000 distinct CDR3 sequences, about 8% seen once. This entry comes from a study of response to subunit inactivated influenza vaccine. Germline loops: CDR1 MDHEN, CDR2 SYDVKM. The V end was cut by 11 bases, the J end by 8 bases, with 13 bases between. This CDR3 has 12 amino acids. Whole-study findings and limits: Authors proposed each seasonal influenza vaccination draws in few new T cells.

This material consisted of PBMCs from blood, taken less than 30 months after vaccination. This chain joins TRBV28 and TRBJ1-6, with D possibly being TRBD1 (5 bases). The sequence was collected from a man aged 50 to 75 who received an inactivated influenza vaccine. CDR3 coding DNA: TGTGCCGCGGGGCAGGGCGATTCACCCCTCCACTTT. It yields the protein CAAGQGDSPLHF.